The rows below give T cell receptor beta chains drawn from one sample of a study of shared clonotypes between healthy human individuals. Only in-frame clones appear in the TCRdb table, and some are missing; sequencing was by immunoSEQ multiplex PCR. The repertoire holds roughly 770,000 clones, with around 96% as singletons. What was sequenced was naive CD8+ T cells sorted from blood. These TCRs come from a man aged 30 to 45 in good health. Each CDR3 is given with its conserved first and last residue. Fields, in order: V gene, clone size, D gene, J gene, CDR3 protein, CDR3 DNA. The D gene is left open where the match is weak. Clone size is shown for a subset of rows, as once, few, many or a class of expanded clone.

v_gene: TRBV6-1
abundance: .
d_gene: TRBD1
j_gene: TRBJ2-1
CDR3aa: CASSEDRDRVNEQFF
CDR3nt: TGTGCCAGCAGTGAAGACAGGGACAGGGTCAATGAGCAGTTCTTC

v_gene: TRBV29-1
abundance: once
d_gene: TRBD2
j_gene: TRBJ2-1
CDR3aa: CSVDGGRIRTSSYNEQFF
CDR3nt: TGCAGCGTTGATGGCGGGAGAATCCGTACATCCTCCTACAATGAGCAGTTCTTC

v_gene: TRBV6-5
abundance: once
d_gene: .
j_gene: TRBJ1-2
CDR3aa: CASSYSGGESGYTF
CDR3nt: TGTGCCAGCAGTTACTCTGGGGGAGAGAGTGGCTACACCTTC

v_gene: TRBV5-1
abundance: .
d_gene: TRBD2
j_gene: TRBJ2-7
CDR3aa: CASSLAIAGDGYEQYF
CDR3nt: TGCGCCAGCAGCTTGGCCATAGCGGGAGACGGCTACGAGCAGTACTTC

v_gene: TRBV4-1
abundance: .
d_gene: TRBD1
j_gene: TRBJ2-5
CDR3aa: CASSQWTGPQETQYF
CDR3nt: TGCGCCAGCAGCCAGTGGACAGGGCCCCAAGAGACCCAGTACTTC

v_gene: TRBV28
abundance: .
d_gene: .
j_gene: TRBJ1-5
CDR3aa: CATSSPRAMGNQPQHF
CDR3nt: TGTGCCACTTCTTCCCCACGGGCCATGGGCAATCAGCCCCAGCATTTT

v_gene: TRBV5-6
abundance: .
d_gene: TRBD1
j_gene: TRBJ1-1
CDR3aa: CASSKGTGNTEAFF
CDR3nt: TGTGCCAGCAGCAAAGGGACAGGGAACACTGAAGCTTTCTTT

v_gene: TRBV5-4
abundance: few
d_gene: .
j_gene: TRBJ2-1
CDR3aa: CASSLDSRGPFF
CDR3nt: TGTGCCAGCAGCCTAGACTCCAGGGGACCGTTCTTC

v_gene: TRBV29-1
abundance: .
d_gene: .
j_gene: TRBJ2-1
CDR3aa: CSGQYNEQFF
CDR3nt: TGCAGCGGCCAGTACAATGAGCAGTTCTTC

v_gene: TRBV9
abundance: .
d_gene: TRBD2
j_gene: TRBJ2-7
CDR3aa: CASSVGGTSLHEQYF
CDR3nt: TGTGCCAGCAGCGTAGGCGGGACTAGTTTACACGAGCAGTACTTC

v_gene: TRBV11-2
abundance: .
d_gene: .
j_gene: TRBJ2-3
CDR3aa: CASSSSGGTDTQYF
CDR3nt: TGTGCCAGCAGCTCCTCGGGAGGCACAGATACGCAGTATTTT

v_gene: TRBV28
abundance: .
d_gene: TRBD2
j_gene: TRBJ2-5
CDR3aa: CASRLAGRQETQYF
CDR3nt: TGTGCCTCTAGACTAGCGGGGCGGCAAGAGACCCAGTACTTC

v_gene: TRBV29-1
abundance: .
d_gene: .
j_gene: TRBJ2-5
CDR3aa: CSVDEDWEAQETQYF
CDR3nt: TGCAGCGTTGATGAGGACTGGGAGGCCCAAGAGACCCAGTACTTC

v_gene: TRBV6-5
abundance: .
d_gene: .
j_gene: TRBJ2-7
CDR3aa: CASTTINIRGYEQYF
CDR3nt: TGTGCCAGCACTACGATAAACATTAGAGGGTACGAGCAGTACTTC

v_gene: TRBV30
abundance: .
d_gene: .
j_gene: TRBJ2-7
CDR3aa: CAWNSLASYEQYF
CDR3nt: TGTGCCTGGAACTCGCTCGCCTCCTACGAGCAGTACTTC

v_gene: TRBV5-1
abundance: .
d_gene: .
j_gene: TRBJ2-5
CDR3aa: CASSLGGTEETQYF
CDR3nt: TGCGCCAGCAGCTTGGGTGGGACTGAAGAGACCCAGTACTTC

v_gene: TRBV29-1
abundance: .
d_gene: .
j_gene: TRBJ2-5
CDR3aa: CSVPRRDTPVDGKVQYF
CDR3nt: TGCAGCGTCCCTCGGCGGGACACACCGGTGGACGGGAAAGTCCAGTACTTC

v_gene: TRBV7-2
abundance: once
d_gene: TRBD1
j_gene: TRBJ2-7
CDR3aa: CASSLGDSSASYEQYF
CDR3nt: TGTGCCAGCAGCTTAGGGGACAGTTCTGCTTCCTACGAGCAGTACTTC

v_gene: TRBV9
abundance: .
d_gene: TRBD1
j_gene: TRBJ2-6
CDR3aa: CASSEDRGLSGANVLTF
CDR3nt: TGTGCCAGCAGCGAAGACAGGGGGCTCTCTGGGGCCAACGTCCTGACTTTC

v_gene: TRBV27
abundance: .
d_gene: .
j_gene: TRBJ1-1
CDR3aa: CASSLWSGSNTEAFF
CDR3nt: TGTGCCAGCAGTTTATGGTCAGGTTCGAACACTGAAGCTTTCTTT

v_gene: TRBV4-1
abundance: .
d_gene: .
j_gene: TRBJ1-1
CDR3aa: CASSRLETSGTEAFF
CDR3nt: TGCGCCAGCAGCCGTCTGGAGACAAGTGGCACTGAAGCTTTCTTT

v_gene: TRBV7-9
abundance: .
d_gene: .
j_gene: TRBJ2-1
CDR3aa: CASSPVVSGMNEQFF
CDR3nt: TGTGCCAGCAGCCCGGTCGTTTCGGGAATGAATGAGCAGTTCTTC

v_gene: TRBV28
abundance: .
d_gene: .
j_gene: TRBJ2-7
CDR3aa: CASSFSTEGSYEQYF
CDR3nt: TGTGCCAGCAGTTTCTCGACGGAAGGCTCCTACGAGCAGTACTTC

v_gene: TRBV28
abundance: .
d_gene: TRBD2
j_gene: TRBJ2-3
CDR3aa: CASSVREFLDTQYF
CDR3nt: TGTGCCAGCAGTGTGCGGGAGTTTTTAGATACGCAGTATTTT